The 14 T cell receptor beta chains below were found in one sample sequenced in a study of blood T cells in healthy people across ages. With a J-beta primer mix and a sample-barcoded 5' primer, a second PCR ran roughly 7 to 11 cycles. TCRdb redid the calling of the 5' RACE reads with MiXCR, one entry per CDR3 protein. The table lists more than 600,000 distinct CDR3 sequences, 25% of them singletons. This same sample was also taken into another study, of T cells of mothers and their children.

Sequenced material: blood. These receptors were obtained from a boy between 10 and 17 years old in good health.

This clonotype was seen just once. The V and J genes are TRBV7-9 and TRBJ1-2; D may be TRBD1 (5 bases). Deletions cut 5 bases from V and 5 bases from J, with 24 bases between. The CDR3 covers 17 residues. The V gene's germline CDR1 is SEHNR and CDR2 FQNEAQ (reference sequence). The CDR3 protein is CASSRPLGTGLDYGYTF. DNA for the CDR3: TGTGCCAGCAGCCGCCCCTTGGGGACGGGGTTAGATTATGGCTACACCTTC.

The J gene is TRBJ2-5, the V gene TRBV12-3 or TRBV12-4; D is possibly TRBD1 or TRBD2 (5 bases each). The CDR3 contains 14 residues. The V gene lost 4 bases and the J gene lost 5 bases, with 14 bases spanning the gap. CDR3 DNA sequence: TGTGCCAGCAGTTGGGGGACGGGGCGGGAGACCCAGTACTTC. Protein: CASSWGTGRETQYF.

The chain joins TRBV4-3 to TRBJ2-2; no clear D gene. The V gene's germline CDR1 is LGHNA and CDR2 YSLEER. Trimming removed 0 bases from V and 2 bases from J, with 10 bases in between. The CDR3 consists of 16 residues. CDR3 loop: CASSQDLEYNTGELFF. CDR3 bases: TGCGCCAGCAGCCAAGATCTTGAGTACAACACCGGGGAGCTGTTTTTT.

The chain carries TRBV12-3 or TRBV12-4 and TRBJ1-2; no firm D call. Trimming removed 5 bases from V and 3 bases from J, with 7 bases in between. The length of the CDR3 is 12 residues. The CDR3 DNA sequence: TGTGCCAGCAGTCAGGCTGACTATGGCTACACCTTC. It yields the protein CASSQADYGYTF.

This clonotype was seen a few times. The CDR3 nucleotides read TGTGCCAGCAGGATGACAGGTGACACCGGGGAGCTGTTTTTT. Protein: CASRMTGDTGELFF. The chain is built from TRBV12-3 or TRBV12-4 and TRBJ2-2, with a weak D call TRBD1 (6 bases). Trimming shortened V by 6 bases and J by 3 bases, and 11 bases separated the two germline ends. This CDR3 is built from 14 residues.

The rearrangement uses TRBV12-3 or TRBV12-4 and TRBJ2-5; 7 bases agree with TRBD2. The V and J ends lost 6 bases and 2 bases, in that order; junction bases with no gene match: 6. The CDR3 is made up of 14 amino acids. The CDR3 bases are TGTGCCAGCAGCGCCGTGGGGGGGCAAGAGACCCAGTACTTC. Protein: CASSAVGGQETQYF.

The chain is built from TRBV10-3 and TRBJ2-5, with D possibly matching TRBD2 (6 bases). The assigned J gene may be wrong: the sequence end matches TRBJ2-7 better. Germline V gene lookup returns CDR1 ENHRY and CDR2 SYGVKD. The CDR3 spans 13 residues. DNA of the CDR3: TGTGCCATCAGTAGCGGGCCCTCCTACGAGCAGTACTTC. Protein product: CAISSGPSYEQYF.

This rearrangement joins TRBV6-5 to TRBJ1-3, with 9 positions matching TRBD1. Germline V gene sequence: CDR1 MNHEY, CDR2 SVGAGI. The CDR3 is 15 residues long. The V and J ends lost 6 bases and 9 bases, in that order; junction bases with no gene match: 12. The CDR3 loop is CASRSPGQGKSTIYF. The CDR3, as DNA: TGTGCCAGCAGGTCACCGGGACAGGGAAAGAGCACCATATATTTT.

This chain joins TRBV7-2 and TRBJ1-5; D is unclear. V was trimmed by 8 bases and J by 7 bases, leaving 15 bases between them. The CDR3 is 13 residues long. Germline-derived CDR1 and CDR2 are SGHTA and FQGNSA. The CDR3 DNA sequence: TGTGCCAGCGGAAGGGATCCGGGGCAGCCCCAGCATTTT. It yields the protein CASGRDPGQPQHF.

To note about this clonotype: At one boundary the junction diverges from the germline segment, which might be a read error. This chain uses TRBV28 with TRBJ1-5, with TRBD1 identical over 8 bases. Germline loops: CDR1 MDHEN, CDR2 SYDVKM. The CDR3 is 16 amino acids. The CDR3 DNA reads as TGTGCCGGCAGTTTATCCCGGACAGGGCTAACTCAGCCCCAGCATTTT. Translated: CAGSLSRTGLTQPQHF. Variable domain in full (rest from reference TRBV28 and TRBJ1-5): DVKVTQSSRYLVKRTGEKVFLECVQDMDHENMFWYRQDPGLGLRLIYFSYDVKMKEKGDIPEGYSVSREKKERFSLILESASTNQTSMYLCAGSLSRTGLTQPQHFGDGTRLSIL.

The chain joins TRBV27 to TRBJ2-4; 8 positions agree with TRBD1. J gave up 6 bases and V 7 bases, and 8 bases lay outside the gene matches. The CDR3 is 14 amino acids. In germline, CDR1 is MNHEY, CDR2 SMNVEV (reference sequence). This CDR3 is CASKMDRDRNIQYF. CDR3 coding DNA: TGTGCCAGCAAGATGGACAGGGACCGAAACATTCAGTACTTC.

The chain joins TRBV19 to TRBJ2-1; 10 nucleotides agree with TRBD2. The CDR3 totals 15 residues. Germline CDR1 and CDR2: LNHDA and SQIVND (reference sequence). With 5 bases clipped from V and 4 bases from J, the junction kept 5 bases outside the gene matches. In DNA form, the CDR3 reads TGTGCCAGTAGTTTTACTAGCGGGATATACAATGAGCAGTTCTTC. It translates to CASSFTSGIYNEQFF.

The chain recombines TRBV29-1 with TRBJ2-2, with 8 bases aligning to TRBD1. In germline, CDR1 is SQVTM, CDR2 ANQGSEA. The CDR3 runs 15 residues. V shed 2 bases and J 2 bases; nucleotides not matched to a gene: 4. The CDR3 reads CSVEPGGRNTGELFF. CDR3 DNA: TGCAGCGTTGAACCAGGGGGCAGAAACACCGGGGAGCTGTTTTTT.

The CDR3 nucleotides are TGTGCCAGCAGCCAGATCCGCAGGGAAAACATTCAGTACTTC. Translating gives CASSQIRRENIQYF. V and J are TRBV4-2 and TRBJ2-4, with a tentative D call TRBD1 (5 bases). The V end was cut by 3 bases, the J end by 5 bases, with 11 bases between. Germline V gene lookup returns CDR1 LGHNA and CDR2 YNFKEQ. The CDR3 runs to 14 residues.